This T cell receptor (beta chain) was captured in a study of blood T cell repertoires in COVID-19. Overall study context: Samples taken during acute and convalescent COVID-19 were collected in the United States, Italy and Spain. PBMCs, B-cell-depleted T cells, or T cells provided the cDNA or gDNA that made up the material.

The repertoire was sequenced with immunoSEQ multiplex PCR; TCRdb's copy has only in-frame clones and lacks some. Of some 180,000 clones detected, 88% appear once; the ten largest clones hold roughly 5.6%. There are 11 residues in the CDR3. Trimming shortened V by 5 bases and J by 8 bases, and 9 bases separated the two germline ends. Looked up from germline, CDR1 is SGHTS and CDR2 is YDEGEE. This clonotype was obtained from a man between 40 and 49 years old with active or convalescent COVID-19. Specimen: peripheral blood. The gene calls are TRBV5-8 and TRBJ2-3, with a weak D call TRBD2 (5 bases). CDR3 nucleotide sequence: TGTGCCAGCAGGACCCGGGGTACGCAGTATTTT. It codes for CASRTRGTQYF.